One and the same sample provided the 26 T cell receptor beta chains below, sequenced in a study. In TCRdb, the 5' RACE reads were re-called with MiXCR into one record per CDR3 protein. Among about 62,000 distinct CDR3 sequences listed, just under 30% were seen once. The specimen sequenced was tumor-infiltrating naive CD4+ T cells sorted from the breast tumor. Subset described: naive CD4+ T cells, CD4+CD45RA+CD25-. The receptors were gathered from a female donor with breast cancer.

The J gene is TRBJ1-2, the V gene TRBV25-1, with 8 bases that match TRBD1. Germline V gene lookup returns CDR1 MGHDK and CDR2 SYGVNS. V was pared by 3 bases and J by 7 bases, with 7 bases of the junction left unmatched. This CDR3 contains 14 residues. The CDR3 protein is CASSDSRGLGGYTF. Written as DNA, the CDR3 is TGTGCCAGCAGTGATTCCAGGGGGCTCGGTGGCTACACCTTC.

The chain recombines TRBV28 with TRBJ1-2; D unresolved. The V end lost 5 bases, the J end lost 2 bases, and 12 bases lay between the germline ends. CDR3 length equals 14 residues. The V gene's germline CDR1 is MDHEN and CDR2 SYDVKM. CDR3 amino acids: CASSREQRNYGYTF. The CDR3 coding sequence is TGTGCCAGCAGTCGAGAACAGAGAAACTATGGCTACACCTTC.

The gene calls are TRBV18 and TRBJ1-6, with D possibly TRBD1 on 5 matching bases. Germline lookup yields CDR1 KGHSH and CDR2 LQKENI. CDR3 length: 15 residues. V was cut by 3 bases and J by 7 bases, with 13 bases left in between. CDR3 in DNA: TGTGCCAGCTCACCTACTGCAGGGTCGAATTCACCCCTCCACTTT. It translates to CASSPTAGSNSPLHF.

The chain employs TRBV6-2 or TRBV6-3 and TRBJ2-7; D remains unclear. Trimming shortened V by 4 bases and J by 9 bases, and 16 bases separated the two germline ends. Germline-derived CDR1 and CDR2 are MNHEY and SVGEGT. The CDR3 totals 13 residues. The CDR3, as DNA: TGTGCCAGCAGTTCCCCCCGCACTTCCGTGCAGTACTTC. This gives the protein CASSSPRTSVQYF.

The V gene is TRBV4-3, the J gene TRBJ2-1, with a tentative D call TRBD2 (5 bases). Between the trimmed V and J ends, which lost 2 bases and 5 bases, there was a span of 13 bases. The germline CDR1 and CDR2 sequences are LGHNA and YSLEER. This CDR3 comprises 15 residues. CDR3 residues: CASSQTGNKHNEQFF. The CDR3 DNA is TGCGCCAGCAGCCAAACCGGGAATAAACACAATGAGCAGTTCTTC.

This sequence joins TRBV5-1 and TRBJ2-1; D gene ambiguous. This CDR3 has 15 residues. Per the germline V gene, CDR1 is SGHRS and CDR2 is YFSETQ. V was cut by 2 bases and J by 5 bases, with 14 bases left in between. The CDR3: CASSLGVLPHNEQFF. The CDR3 bases are TGCGCCAGCAGCTTAGGAGTACTACCTCACAATGAGCAGTTCTTC.

This clonotype is labeled as medium-sized. This chain joins TRBV5-1 and TRBJ1-1; D uncertain. The CDR3 has 13 residues. Germline lookup yields CDR1 SGHRS and CDR2 YFSETQ. V dropped 4 bases and J dropped 0 bases, with 7 bases sitting between them. This chain's CDR3 is CASSRVMNTEAFF. In nucleotides, the CDR3 is TGCGCCAGCAGCCGGGTCATGAACACTGAAGCTTTCTTT.

The table lists this clonotype with a few counts. This may arise from a read error, as a much more abundant clone is one base away. V gene TRBV6-1 combines with J gene TRBJ1-3; D is undetermined. The germline V gene has CDR1 MNHNS and CDR2 SASEGT. The CDR3 is made up of 14 amino acids. CDR3 in DNA: TGTGCCAGCAGTCCAAACAGCTCTGGAAACACCACATATTTT. Its protein is CASSPNSSGNTTYF.

The chain has TRBV7-2 and TRBJ2-4; D remains unclear. This CDR3 has 14 residues. Germline V lookup: CDR1 SGHTA, CDR2 FQGNSA. Trimming took 5 bases from V and 3 from J, leaving 11 bases between them. CDR3 nucleotides: TGTGCCAGCAGCGACCGATTAGGCAAAAACATTCAGTACTTC. Residues: CASSDRLGKNIQYF.

The chain combines TRBV7-2 with TRBJ2-3; D tentatively reads TRBD1 or TRBD2 (5 bases each). The CDR3 is made up of 12 amino acids. Trimming removed 2 bases from V and 10 bases from J, with 10 bases in between. Germline V gene sequence: CDR1 SGHTA, CDR2 FQGNSA. The CDR3 DNA sequence: TGTGCCAGCAGCTTACTAGTGGGACCGCAGTATTTT. It yields the protein CASSLLVGPQYF.

The genes are TRBV20-1 and TRBJ1-6; no firm D call. CDR1 DFQATT and CDR2 SNEGSKA come from the germline V gene (reference sequence). This CDR3 contains 13 residues. Trimming cost V 7 bases and J 0 bases, with 7 bases left between them. CDR3 DNA sequence: TGCAGTGTCCAGAACTCCTATAATTCACCCCTCCACTTT. Translating it yields CSVQNSYNSPLHF.

The V call is TRBV19, the J call TRBJ1-5, with D perhaps TRBD1 (5 bases). V was shortened by 7 bases and J by 1 base, with 17 bases between the two germline ends. The CDR3 spans 16 residues. CDR1 is LNHDA, CDR2 SQIVND, per germline (reference sequence). CDR3 residues: CASTPGRGWSNQPQHF. CDR3 bases: TGTGCCAGTACCCCCGGACGGGGCTGGAGCAATCAGCCCCAGCATTTT.

CDR3 sequence reads: CASSQTPVDRAVYEQYF. CDR3 DNA sequence: TGCGCCAGCAGCCAAACGCCGGTGGACAGGGCAGTCTACGAGCAGTACTTC. The J gene is TRBJ2-7, the V gene TRBV4-1, with TRBD1 identical over 8 bases. Germline CDR1 and CDR2: MGHRA and YSYEKL. V was clipped by 2 bases and J by 3 bases; unmatched bases: 12. The CDR3 totals 17 residues.

The gene calls are TRBV5-4 and TRBJ1-1, with TRBD1 matching 8 bases. V gave up 7 bases and J gave up 3 bases; unmatched junction bases: 5. This CDR3 spans 13 amino acids. CDR1 and CDR2 (germline): SGHNT, YYREEE (reference sequence). CDR3 in amino acids: CASGDRSDTEAFF. Here the CDR3 DNA reads TGTGCCAGCGGGGACAGGTCGGACACTGAAGCTTTCTTT. The whole variable domain, filled in from reference TRBV5-4 and TRBJ1-1, reads ETGVTQSPTHLIKTRGQQVTLRCSSQSGHNTVSWYQQALGQGPQFIFQYYREEENGRGNFPPRFSGLQFPNYSSELNVNALELDDSALYLCASGDRSDTEAFFGQGTRLTVV.

V usage is TRBV20-1 and J usage is TRBJ2-7; D gene uncertain. V shed 1 base and J shed 3 bases, with 4 bases lying between them. Germline CDR1 is DFQATT and CDR2 is SNEGSKA (reference sequence). CDR3 length: 11 residues. The CDR3 DNA reads as TGCAGTGCTAGAGGTGACTACGAGCAGTACTTC. It encodes CSARGDYEQYF.

This clonotype came up a few times. CDR3 loop: CASSLKDTQYF. The CDR3 DNA reads as TGTGCCAGCAGCTTAAAAGATACGCAGTATTTT. This rearrangement joins TRBV7-2 to TRBJ2-3; no firm D call. Germline assignment: CDR1 SGHTA and CDR2 FQGNSA. The CDR3 extends over 11 amino acids. The V and J ends lost 2 bases and 5 bases respectively, with 2 bases between them. Full variable domain (remainder filled in from reference TRBV7-2 and TRBJ2-3): GAGVSQSPSNKVTEKGKDVELRCDPISGHTALYWYRQSLGQGLEFLIYFQGNSAPDKSGLPSDRFSAERTGGSVSTLTIQRTQQEDSAVYLCASSLKDTQYFGPGTRLTVL.

V is TRBV12-3 or TRBV12-4 and J is TRBJ2-5, with D possibly being TRBD1 or TRBD2 (5 bases each). The CDR3 has 15 amino acids. Trimming left V 4 bases short and J 2 bases short, with 14 bases between. The CDR3 DNA reads TGTGCCAGCAGTTGGGGACGCCGACAGCAAGAGACCCAGTACTTC. This codes for CASSWGRRQQETQYF.

Comments on this clonotype: A much larger clone is a single base away; this may be a read error. The rearrangement joins TRBV6-1 to TRBJ1-1; D not certain. CDR1 and CDR2 from the germline V gene are MNHNS and SASEGT. The CDR3 spans 14 residues. The DNA of the CDR3 is TGTACCAGCAGTGTAGACACGGGCAGCACTGAAGCTTTCTTT. This codes for CTSSVDTGSTEAFF.

The chain is built from TRBV20-1 and TRBJ2-5, with D uncertain. V lost 7 bases to trimming and J lost 0 bases, with 15 bases between them. CDR3 length: 14 amino acids. CDR1 is DFQATT and CDR2 is SNEGSKA in the germline V gene (reference sequence). CDR3 DNA: TGCAGTGTCCCCCGGGCAGTTGACCAAGAGACCCAGTACTTC. Translating it yields CSVPRAVDQETQYF.

This clonotype has just a few counts. This sequence joins TRBV5-5 and TRBJ1-1, with 9 bases matching TRBD1. With V trimmed by 7 bases and J by 5 bases, 6 bases remained unmatched. CDR1 is SGHKS and CDR2 is YYEKEE in the germline V gene (reference sequence). The CDR3 has 13 residues. The chain's CDR3 is CASLGQGRTEAFF. In nucleotides, the CDR3 is TGTGCCAGCTTAGGACAGGGGAGGACTGAAGCTTTCTTT.

There are a few counts of this clonotype. This chain joins TRBV7-3 and TRBJ2-7, with 8 bases that match TRBD1. V lost 2 bases and J lost 6; bases outside the gene matches: 3. Germline V gene lookup returns CDR1 SGHTA and CDR2 FQGTGA. There are 13 residues in the CDR3. The chain's CDR3 is CASSLLTGGEQYF. CDR3 bases: TGTGCCAGCAGCTTATTAACAGGGGGCGAGCAGTACTTC.

CDR3 bases: TGCAGTGCTATAAAAGGGTCAGAGACCCAGTACTTC. Translating gives CSAIKGSETQYF. V usage is TRBV20-1 and J usage is TRBJ2-5; D remains unclear. CDR1 is DFQATT and CDR2 is SNEGSKA in the germline V gene (reference sequence). V gave up 4 bases and J gave up 4 bases, with 10 bases separating them. The CDR3 is 12 residues long.

This clonotype occurred many times. The chain links TRBV7-9 to TRBJ1-6; the D is unclear. Deletions cut 1 base from V and 7 bases from J, with 5 bases between. The CDR3 runs to 13 residues. CDR1 and CDR2 (germline): SEHNR, FQNEAQ (reference sequence). CDR3 nucleotide sequence: TGTGCCAGCAGCTTAGACAGCAATTCACCCCTCCACTTT. Amino acid sequence: CASSLDSNSPLHF.

This clonotype was picked up a small number of times. The chain carries TRBV6-2 or TRBV6-3 and TRBJ1-5; D is perhaps TRBD1 (6 bases). This CDR3 has 19 amino acids. Germline CDR1 reads MNHEY; CDR2 reads SVGEGT. The V end was cut by 7 bases, the J end by 0 bases, with 25 bases between. DNA of the CDR3: TGTGCCAGCAAGGGGATTAAGCAAGGGGGATCGTATAGCAATCAGCCCCAGCATTTT. Translated: CASKGIKQGGSYSNQPQHF.

This clonotype has only a few counts. V usage is TRBV7-3 and J usage is TRBJ2-1; D is unclear. The CDR3 has 13 amino acids. The germline gives CDR1 SGHTA, CDR2 FQGTGA. V lost 5 bases and J lost 8, with 13 bases in between. The CDR3 is CASSPRVGHEQFF. The CDR3 nucleotides are TGTGCCAGCAGCCCCCGAGTGGGCCATGAGCAGTTCTTC.

This clonotype was counted ten times or more. This sequence joins TRBV5-1 and TRBJ2-3, with D perhaps TRBD1 (5 bases). The germline V and J ends were trimmed by 3 bases and 0 bases, with 5 bases remaining between them. The germline V gene encodes CDR1 SGHRS and CDR2 YFSETQ. The CDR3 totals 13 residues. The CDR3 DNA follows: TGCGCCAGCAGCTCAGGGAGCACAGATACGCAGTATTTT. It encodes CASSSGSTDTQYF.